The entry below describes one TCR beta chain. The source of the sample is a study of OX40 agonist ivuxolimab in advanced cancers. Overall study: An agonistic human IgG2 monoclonal antibody against OX40 (CD134) was given.

V gave up 6 bases and J gave up 5 bases; unmatched junction bases: 6. Germline V gene data show CDR1 as SGHRS and CDR2 as YFSETQ. The CDR3 is 15 residues long. Here immunoSEQ multiplex PCR was the method, and the copy in TCRdb shows in-frame clones only, minus some. This sample has about 70,000 clones, with approximately 78% found just once. The material sequenced was CD4+ or CD8+ T cells sorted from blood, taken in a trial of the OX40 agonist ivuxolimab. The receptor was derived from an adult with an advanced solid tumor such as melanoma, head and neck, liver or kidney cancer. The chain links TRBV5-1 to TRBJ2-1; 12 bases agree with TRBD2. This chain's CDR3 is CASTLLAGGNNEQFF. Here the CDR3 DNA reads TGCGCCAGCACCCTACTAGCGGGAGGCAACAATGAGCAGTTCTTC.